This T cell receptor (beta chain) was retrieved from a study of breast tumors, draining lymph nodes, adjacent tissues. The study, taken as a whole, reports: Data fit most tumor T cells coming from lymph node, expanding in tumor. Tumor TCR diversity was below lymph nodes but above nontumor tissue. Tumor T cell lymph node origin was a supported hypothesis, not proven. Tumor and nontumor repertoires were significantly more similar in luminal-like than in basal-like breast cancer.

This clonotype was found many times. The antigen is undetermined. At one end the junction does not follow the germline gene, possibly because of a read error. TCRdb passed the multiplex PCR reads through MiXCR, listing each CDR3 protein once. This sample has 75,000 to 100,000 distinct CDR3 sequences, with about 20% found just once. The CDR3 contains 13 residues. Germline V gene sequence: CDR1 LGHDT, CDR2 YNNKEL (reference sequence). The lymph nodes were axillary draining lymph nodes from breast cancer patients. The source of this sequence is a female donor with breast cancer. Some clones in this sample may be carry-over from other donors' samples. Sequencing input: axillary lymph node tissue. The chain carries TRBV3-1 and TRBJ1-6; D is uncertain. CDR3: CASRGGNKSPLHF. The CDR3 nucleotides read TGTGCCAGCAGGGGCGGGAATAAGTCACCCCTCCACTTT.